The clone carrying this T cell receptor (beta chain) was observed a handful of times. Antigen: not known. A marrow graft followed busulfan-fludarabine conditioning, with cyclophosphamide on days +3 and +4. In germline, CDR1 is SGHTA, CDR2 FQGTGA. The CDR3 spans 14 residues. V was clipped by 2 bases and J by 8 bases, with 12 bases between them. This entry is derived from a study of T cells after posttransplantation cyclophosphamide. Study-level points and caveats: Recipient CMV seropositivity and CMV reactivation strongly tracked TRB clonality. Later blood repertoires were often dominated by clones from the donor CD8+ memory compartment. Skin or GI-infiltrating T cells shared few TRB sequences with blood.

Here immunoSEQ multiplex PCR was the method, and the copy in TCRdb shows in-frame clones only, minus some. The sample has some 17,000 clones, roughly 80% seen once; the top ten hold roughly a third. The sequencing used CD8+ T cells sorted from PBMCs, collected approximately 2,000 days after a stem cell transplant with posttransplant cyclophosphamide. This chain joins TRBV7-3 and TRBJ1-4; a possible D gene is TRBD1 (6 bases). The TCR was taken from a female patient in her thirties or forties who received an allogeneic stem cell transplant from a related donor, was CMV-positive, and had no GVHD. The graft donor may account for some of the T cells. CDR3 DNA: TGTGCCAGCAGCTTAGCTACAGGGTCCGAAAAACTGTTTTTT. It specifies CASSLATGSEKLFF.